The source of this T cell receptor (beta chain) is a study of regulatory T cells in long-lasting Graves disease. Building of the TCR beta libraries involved iRepertoire HTBI primers and Arm-PCR of CDR3 regions. TCRdb processed the multiplex PCR reads anew with MiXCR; each CDR3 protein has one entry. The table records about 220,000 distinct CDR3 sequences, around 19% of them present only once. The CDR3 runs to 12 residues. Per the germline V gene, CDR1 is DFQATT and CDR2 is SNEGSKA (reference sequence). V was cut by 3 bases and J by 2 bases, with 7 bases left in between. General study findings and limits: Persistent patients shared more public clonotypes (about 2,700) than newly diagnosed patients (approximately 1,000).

Time point defined: newly diagnosed GD, antithyroid drugs for less than 3 months. From RNA extracted from PBMCs, the TCR library was made. Ten or more counts support this clonotype. No antigen is known for it. The same sample was also studied in work on T cells in Graves' hyperthyroidism and ophthalmopathy.

The input for sequencing was peripheral blood mononuclear cells (PBMCs), taken at new diagnosis, from a patient treated with antithyroid drugs. V is TRBV20-1 and J is TRBJ1-2; D is unresolved. The source of this sequence is a woman in her thirties with Graves disease. The CDR3 spells CSASRRNYGYTF. For the CDR3, the DNA is TGCAGTGCTAGCAGACGGAACTATGGCTACACCTTC.